This T cell receptor (beta chain) was captured in a study of radiation and T cells in renal cell carcinoma. Study results and limitations: In blood, top tumor clones expanded by 2 weeks, shrinking by 4. No pretreatment tumor biopsies were available for baseline clonotypes.

In regard to this clone: What it recognizes is unknown.

Stated time point: blood 4 weeks post-SBRT, at nephrectomy. As to treatment: 15 Gy SBRT to primary tumor, nephrectomy 4 weeks later. Clear cell pathology was present in this patient's renal cell carcinoma. The repertoire was sequenced with immunoSEQ multiplex PCR; TCRdb's copy has only in-frame clones and lacks some. Here the sample spans approximately 85,000 clones, nearly 90% being singletons. V was clipped by 5 bases and J by 4 bases, with 11 bases between them. Germline CDR1 reads MDHEN; CDR2 reads SYDVKM. CDR3 length: 13 residues. The origin of this receptor is a woman in her seventies with renal cell carcinoma. The V gene is TRBV28, the J gene TRBJ1-2; TRBD1 is a possible D gene (6 bases). Sequencing used blood, obtained from a patient whose treatment included radiotherapy and nephrectomy. Here the CDR3 reads CASSIPRGYGYTF. As DNA, the CDR3 is TGTGCCAGCAGTATCCCCAGGGGCTATGGCTACACCTTC.